The 30 T cell receptor beta chains below were found in one sample sequenced in a study of regulatory T cells in long-lasting Graves disease. Relying on iRepertoire HTBI primers and Arm-PCR of CDR3 regions, the team built TCR beta libraries. TCRdb re-called the multiplex PCR reads through MiXCR, storing one row per CDR3 protein. The profile shows roughly 380,000 distinct CDR3 sequences, over 15% of them singletons. Regarding time point: newly diagnosed GD, antithyroid drugs for less than 3 months. From PBMCs, RNA was extracted and then used to make the TCR library. The same sample was also used in a study of T cells in Graves' hyperthyroidism and ophthalmopathy.

The sample consisted of peripheral blood mononuclear cells (PBMCs), taken at new diagnosis, from a patient treated with antithyroid drugs. All receptors derive from a man aged 35-49 years with Graves disease.

Many counts were recorded for this clonotype. The rearrangement links TRBV7-2 to TRBJ2-2; weak D call: TRBD1 (6 bases). Per germline, CDR1 SGHTA and CDR2 FQGNSA. V was cut by 8 bases and J by 4 bases, with 8 bases left in between. The CDR3 spans 12 residues. The CDR3 DNA sequence: TGTGCCAGCGGGGGCGTCACCGGGGAGCTGTTTTTT. As protein: CASGGVTGELFF.

This clonotype was seen repeatedly, ten times or more. The chain uses TRBV28 and TRBJ2-3, with 10 bases that match TRBD2. The junction had 8 bases not matched to a gene; V was cut back by 5 bases and J by 3 bases. The CDR3 totals 16 residues. Germline assignment: CDR1 MDHEN and CDR2 SYDVKM. DNA of the CDR3: TGTGCCAGCAGTGAGGCTACTAGCGGGGTAACAGATACGCAGTATTTT. Translating gives CASSEATSGVTDTQYF.

This clonotype was seen many times. This chain links TRBV6-2 or TRBV6-3 with TRBJ1-1; TRBD1 might be the D (6 bases). This CDR3 is built from 12 residues. The V and J ends lost 6 bases and 6 bases respectively, with 11 bases between them. Germline lookup yields CDR1 MNHEY and CDR2 SVGEGT. CDR3 loop: CASRYEGAEAFF. CDR3 nucleotides: TGTGCCAGCAGGTACGAGGGGGCTGAAGCTTTCTTT.

This clonotype was seen ten or more times. The chain joins TRBV6-2 or TRBV6-3 to TRBJ1-4, with 7 bases identical to TRBD1. J gave up 6 bases and V 6 bases, and 7 bases lay outside the gene matches. Germline V CDR1 and CDR2: MNHEY, SVGEGT. The CDR3 length is 14 residues. In DNA, the CDR3 is TGTGCCAGCAGGTCCGCCGGGACAGATGAAAAACTGTTTTTT. Amino acids: CASRSAGTDEKLFF.

In this sample, this clonotype turned up a few times. The V and J genes are TRBV9 and TRBJ1-3; D not certain. The CDR3 is made up of 16 amino acids. V was cut by 0 bases and J by 2 bases, with 12 bases left in between. Looked up from germline, CDR1 is SGDLS and CDR2 is YYNGEE. The CDR3 is CASSVGSPQAGNTIYF. The CDR3 bases are TGTGCCAGCAGCGTAGGTTCCCCTCAAGCTGGAAACACCATATATTTT.

V is TRBV29-1 and J is TRBJ2-3; possibly TRBD1 or TRBD2 for D (6 bases each). The germline V and J ends were trimmed by 4 bases and 4 bases, with 12 bases remaining between them. This CDR3 contains 13 residues. Looked up from germline, CDR1 is SQVTM and CDR2 is ANQGSEA. In nucleotides, the CDR3 is TGCAGCGTTGCGGGGGCTGACGCAGATACGCAGTATTTT. Its translation is CSVAGADADTQYF.

In its sample, this clonotype was seen many times. As DNA, the CDR3 is TGCGCCAGCAGATTAGCGGGGGCCGTCACAGATACGCAGTATTTT. Its translation is CASRLAGAVTDTQYF. V is TRBV5-1 and J is TRBJ2-3; 9 bases map to TRBD2. Germline V gene sequence: CDR1 SGHRS, CDR2 YFSETQ. CDR3 length: 15 amino acids. Trimming took 5 bases from V and 2 from J; bases not matched to a gene: 6.

This rearrangement joins TRBV27 to TRBJ1-5; D is ambiguous. CDR3 size: 13 residues. Trimming stripped 6 bases from V and 7 bases from J, with 13 bases between. The germline V gene has CDR1 MNHEY and CDR2 SMNVEV (reference sequence). CDR3 residues: CASSDTSWQPQHF. DNA for the CDR3: TGTGCCAGCAGCGACACGTCGTGGCAGCCCCAGCATTTT.

Only a few counts were recorded for this clonotype. The chain combines TRBV14 with TRBJ1-5; D is uncertain. The length of the CDR3 is 12 residues. CDR1 is SGHDN, CDR2 FVKESK, per germline. With 1 base removed from V and 9 bases from J, the gap between germline ends came to 7 bases. Here the CDR3 DNA reads TGTGCCAGCAGCCAAGTATTCGGGCCCCAGCATTTT. It specifies CASSQVFGPQHF.

The sample holds many counts of this clonotype. The chain has TRBV19 and TRBJ2-3; D gene ambiguous. Germline V gene sequence: CDR1 LNHDA, CDR2 SQIVND (reference sequence). The CDR3 is made up of 15 amino acids. With 2 bases removed from V and 3 bases from J, the gap between germline ends came to 12 bases. CDR3 in DNA: TGTGCCAGTAGTATAACCGGTCTGGAAACAGATACGCAGTATTTT. This gives the protein CASSITGLETDTQYF.

The chain couples TRBV12-3 or TRBV12-4 to TRBJ1-1; D not certain. V lost 6 bases and J 4 bases, leaving 12 bases between the germline ends. This CDR3 has 13 residues. CDR3 loop: CASRPLWTTEAFF. As DNA, the CDR3 is TGTGCCAGCAGACCCCTTTGGACCACTGAAGCTTTCTTT.

This clonotype was seen at least ten times. The chain is built from TRBV20-1 and TRBJ2-4, with unresolved D. Trimming took 3 bases from V and 2 from J, leaving 5 bases between them. Germline lookup yields CDR1 DFQATT and CDR2 SNEGSKA (reference sequence). The CDR3 covers 12 residues. The CDR3 DNA follows: TGCAGTGCTAGTATCACCAAAAACATTCAGTACTTC. Protein: CSASITKNIQYF.

This clonotype was found many times. The gene calls are TRBV2 and TRBJ2-3, with 9 nucleotides matching TRBD1. The germline V gene has CDR1 SNHLY and CDR2 FYNNEI. This CDR3 spans 14 amino acids. The V and J ends lost 5 bases and 5 bases, in that order; junction bases with no gene match: 5. For the CDR3, the DNA is TGTGCCAGCAGTCGGGACAGGGCCGTAGATACGCAGTATTTT. Residues: CASSRDRAVDTQYF.

This rearrangement joins TRBV6-1 to TRBJ2-3; a possible D gene is TRBD2 (7 bases). This CDR3 region has 14 residues. V was cut by 8 bases and J by 2 bases, with 14 bases left in between. The V gene's germline CDR1 is MNHNS and CDR2 SASEGT. CDR3 bases: TGTGCCAGCCGACTAGGGGGGGACACAGATACGCAGTATTTT. As protein: CASRLGGDTDTQYF.

This clonotype was seen many times. This sequence joins TRBV2 and TRBJ2-3; D uncertain. Germline CDR1 and CDR2: SNHLY and FYNNEI. The germline V and J ends were trimmed by 7 bases and 1 base, with 9 bases remaining between them. This CDR3 is 13 amino acids long. CDR3 sequence reads: CASNLLRTDTQYF. The CDR3 nucleotides are TGTGCCAGCAACCTCCTCCGCACAGATACGCAGTATTTT.

Ten or more counts support this clonotype. The V and J genes are TRBV7-3 and TRBJ1-1, with D possibly matching TRBD1 (5 bases). V was cut by 3 bases and J by 4 bases, with 9 bases left in between. There are 13 residues in the CDR3. CDR1 and CDR2 (germline): SGHTA, FQGTGA. CDR3 protein: CASSLTEGTEAFF. The CDR3 DNA follows: TGTGCCAGCAGCTTGACAGAGGGCACTGAAGCTTTCTTT.

V is TRBV29-1 and J is TRBJ2-5, with a tentative D call TRBD1 (6 bases). This CDR3 is 15 amino acids long. V lost 1 base and J 2 bases, leaving 14 bases between the germline ends. Germline lookup yields CDR1 SQVTM and CDR2 ANQGSEA. As DNA, the CDR3 is TGCAGCGTTGAAGGACAGGAAAGCCAGCAAGAGACCCAGTACTTC. Amino acids: CSVEGQESQQETQYF. Drawing the rest from reference TRBV29-1 and TRBJ2-5, the complete variable domain is SAVISQKPSRDICQRGTSLTIQCQVDSQVTMMFWYRQQPGQSLTLIATANQGSEATYESGFVIDKFPISRPNLTFSTLTVSNMSPEDSSIYLCSVEGQESQQETQYFGPGTRLLVL.

This clonotype has at least ten counts. The V call is TRBV7-9, the J call TRBJ2-3; 7 bases match TRBD1. CDR1 SEHNR and CDR2 FQNEAQ come from the germline V gene (reference sequence). V gave up 1 base and J gave up 2 bases; unmatched junction bases: 12. CDR3 length: 18 amino acids. CDR3 nucleotides: TGTGCCAGCAGCTTAGTGAGAGGGACAGTATTTAACACAGATACGCAGTATTTT. Encoded protein: CASSLVRGTVFNTDTQYF.

This clonotype was observed at least ten times. One junction end disagrees with the germline gene, perhaps due to a read error. The V and J genes are TRBV5-6 and TRBJ2-1; D is unclear. Germline-derived CDR1 and CDR2 are SGHDT and YYEEEE. CDR3 length: 11 residues. The CDR3 DNA reads as TGCGCCAGCAGCTTTTCGATAGAGCAGTTCTTC. Its translation is CASSFSIEQFF.

With respect to this clonotype: A far larger clone is one nucleotide away, so this likely arose from a read error. This chain links TRBV13 with TRBJ2-5; the D is unclear. Per the germline V gene, CDR1 is PRHDT and CDR2 is FYEKMQ (reference sequence). There are 12 residues in the CDR3. The DNA for the CDR3 is TGTGCCAGCAGTGATCCAAGAGAGATCCAGTACTTC. It specifies CASSDPREIQYF.

V usage is TRBV2 and J usage is TRBJ1-5; D unresolved. Germline V gives CDR1 SNHLY, CDR2 FYNNEI. This CDR3 spans 14 amino acids. The V end lost 4 bases, the J end lost 1 base, and 8 bases lay between the germline ends. CDR3 loop: CASSVERSNQPQHF. For the CDR3, the DNA is TGTGCCAGCAGTGTGGAGCGGAGCAATCAGCCCCAGCATTTT. Supplemented by reference TRBV2 and TRBJ1-5, the full variable domain reads EPEVTQTPSHQVTQMGQEVILRCVPISNHLYFYWYRQILGQKVEFLVSFYNNEISEKSEIFDDQFSVERPDGSNFTLKIRSTKLEDSAMYFCASSVERSNQPQHFGDGTRLSIL.

There are many counts of this clonotype. The V gene is TRBV5-6, the J gene TRBJ2-3, with 7 bases lining up with TRBD1. There are 15 residues in the CDR3. The J segment lost 7 bases and the V segment lost 0 bases, leaving 8 bases of the junction unmatched. Looked up from germline, CDR1 is SGHDT and CDR2 is YYEEEE. CDR3 protein: CASSLGRGQGYTQYF. The DNA of the CDR3 is TGTGCCAGCAGCTTGGGAAGGGGGCAAGGATATACGCAGTATTTT.

This clonotype was detected ten times or more. The J gene is TRBJ2-7, the V gene TRBV2; no clear D. V lost 7 bases to trimming and J lost 4 bases, with 14 bases between them. Germline CDR1 SNHLY, CDR2 FYNNEI. The CDR3 consists of 13 residues. CDR3: CASTPPGRYEQYF. Here the CDR3 DNA reads TGTGCCAGCACCCCCCCAGGACGGTACGAGCAGTACTTC.

The chain combines TRBV5-4 with TRBJ2-3; D assignment may be TRBD1 or TRBD2 (5 bases each). The CDR3 totals 15 residues. The ends were cut back, 4 bases at V and 5 bases at J, with 17 bases in the middle. Germline CDR1 is SGHNT and CDR2 is YYREEE (reference sequence). The CDR3 bases are TGTGCCAGCAGCCTAGGATTGTCTGGGGGAGATACGCAGTATTTT. Translated, it gives CASSLGLSGGDTQYF.

V and J are TRBV27 and TRBJ2-4, with 8 nucleotides matching TRBD1. V dropped 6 bases and J dropped 0; count of bases not matched to a gene: 13. Germline V gene data show CDR1 as MNHEY and CDR2 as SMNVEV (reference sequence). CDR3 length: 18 amino acids. CDR3 protein: CASSPREGQGLAKNIQYF. CDR3 coding DNA: TGTGCCAGCAGCCCCAGAGAAGGACAGGGCCTAGCCAAAAACATTCAGTACTTC.

This clonotype has at least ten counts. CDR3 sequence (DNA): TGTGCCAGCAGCCTCTCCCTCGGGGACGAGCAGTACTTC. Its translation: CASSLSLGDEQYF. The rearrangement joins TRBV9 to TRBJ2-7; TRBD2 might be the D (5 bases). Per germline, CDR1 SGDLS and CDR2 YYNGEE. This CDR3 has 13 amino acids. V was pared by 4 bases and J by 5 bases, with 13 bases between.

In its sample, this clonotype was seen many times. The J gene is TRBJ2-1, the V gene TRBV28; tentatively, D is TRBD2 (6 bases). Germline V gene data show CDR1 as MDHEN and CDR2 as SYDVKM. The CDR3 contains 12 residues. Between the trimmed V and J ends, which lost 6 bases and 7 bases, there was a span of 10 bases. The CDR3 DNA reads TGTGCCAGCAGCTCGACTAGGAATGAGCAGTTCTTC. This codes for CASSSTRNEQFF.

The chain combines TRBV29-1 with TRBJ2-1; 14 bases align to TRBD2. V was pared by 3 bases and J by 6 bases, with 1 base of the junction left unmatched. Per the germline V gene, CDR1 is SQVTM and CDR2 is ANQGSEA. The CDR3 is 14 residues long. The CDR3 bases are TGCAGCGTTGACGGACTAGCGGGGGGCAATGAGCAGTTCTTC. This sequence encodes CSVDGLAGGNEQFF.

At least ten counts were recorded for this clonotype. The genes are TRBV6-1 and TRBJ2-7, with 8 positions matching TRBD2. CDR3 length equals 13 residues. The trim removed 6 bases at V and 7 bases at J, leaving 8 bases unmatched. Germline V CDR1 and CDR2: MNHNS, SASEGT. The CDR3 DNA is TGTGCCAGCAGGTTTTCGGGGGGGCGGGAGCAGTACTTC. This sequence encodes CASRFSGGREQYF.

This clonotype has at least ten counts. The rearrangement links TRBV5-1 to TRBJ2-1; D not resolved. Trimming took off 2 bases at V and 10 bases at J, with 22 bases between the two ends. The CDR3 runs 16 residues. Per the germline V gene, CDR1 is SGHRS and CDR2 is YFSETQ. CDR3 sequence: CASSFGAYRNWFEQFF. The CDR3 DNA follows: TGCGCCAGCAGCTTTGGTGCGTATAGAAATTGGTTCGAGCAGTTCTTC. The full variable domain, rest sourced from reference TRBV5-1 and TRBJ2-1, is KAGVTQTPRYLIKTRGQQVTLSCSPISGHRSVSWYQQTPGQGLQFLFEYFSETQRNKGNFPGRFSGRQFSNSRSEMNVSTLELGDSALYLCASSFGAYRNWFEQFFGPGTRLTVL.